A selection of T cell receptor beta chains follows, all from one sample in a study of regulatory T cells in long-lasting Graves disease. One entry per CDR3 protein, called by TCRdb with MiXCR from the multiplex PCR reads. The sample shows around 450,000 distinct CDR3 sequences, 15% to 20% of them seen only once. These same records also appear under a second study, on T cells in Graves' hyperthyroidism and ophthalmopathy.

This sample comprised peripheral blood mononuclear cells (PBMCs), obtained at new diagnosis, from a patient treated with antithyroid drugs. These receptors all come from a man aged 35 to 55 with Graves disease. Both conserved end residues are part of each CDR3. D genes are given only for firm matches. Expanded clones get a size class; other rows say once, few or many, or leave the size out.

V	D	J	size	CDR3	DNA
TRBV7-2	TRBD2	TRBJ2-3	many	CASSSGRALVYTQYF	TGTGCCAGCAGCTCCGGGAGGGCCCTCGTGTATACGCAGTATTTT
TRBV3-1	TRBD1	TRBJ1-3	NA	CASSQVLGQSTGNTIYF	TGTGCCAGCAGCCAAGTTCTGGGACAGAGTACCGGAAACACCATATATTTT
TRBV28	NA	TRBJ2-7	many	CASSSPGTVSSYEQYF	TGTGCCAGCAGTTCCCCCGGGACGGTGAGCTCCTACGAGCAGTACTTC
TRBV24-1	NA	TRBJ2-1	NA	CATSDRRVNEQFF	TGTGCCACCAGTGACCGCAGGGTAAATGAGCAGTTCTTC
TRBV27	NA	TRBJ2-3	many	CASSFDGAPTDTQYF	TGTGCCAGCAGTTTTGACGGAGCTCCAACAGATACGCAGTATTTT
TRBV6-2/TRBV6-3	NA	TRBJ1-5	many	CASSSRGGPSNQPQHF	TGTGCCAGCAGTTCCCGGGGGGGACCCAGCAATCAGCCCCAGCATTTT
TRBV6-2/TRBV6-3	NA	TRBJ2-3	NA	CASSYSRAGDTQYF	TGTGCCAGCAGTTATTCTAGGGCCGGAGATACGCAGTATTTT
TRBV7-3	TRBD1	TRBJ2-3	many	CASLPGQGADTQYF	TGTGCCAGCCTACCGGGACAGGGGGCAGATACGCAGTATTTT
TRBV5-5	NA	TRBJ1-5	few	CASSFGRGSNQPQHF	TGTGCCAGCAGTTTTGGCAGGGGAAGCAATCAGCCCCAGCATTTT
TRBV6-2/TRBV6-3	NA	TRBJ2-3	NA	CASSYNKKTDTQYF	TGTGCCAGCAGTTACAACAAGAAAACAGATACGCAGTATTTT
TRBV6-5	TRBD2	TRBJ2-1	NA	CASSLGGSGSNEQFF	TGTGCCAGCAGTTTAGGGGGGAGCGGGAGTAATGAGCAGTTCTTC
TRBV14	TRBD1	TRBJ2-5	NA	CASSQIRQGRLQETQYF	TGTGCCAGCAGCCAAATCCGACAGGGGCGGCTACAAGAGACCCAGTACTTC
TRBV18	TRBD2	TRBJ2-7	NA	CASSPGLVGYEQYF	TGTGCCAGCTCACCCGGACTAGTCGGCTACGAGCAGTACTTC
TRBV7-7	TRBD2	TRBJ2-1	few	CASSPGLAVSNEQFF	TGTGCTAGCAGCCCGGGACTAGCGGTTTCCAATGAGCAGTTCTTC
TRBV7-2	NA	TRBJ1-3	few	CASSLASRRGGSGNTIYF	TGTGCCAGCAGCTTAGCTTCCCGACGAGGGGGCTCTGGAAACACCATATATTTT
TRBV30	NA	TRBJ2-1	many	CAWSAGTSNEQFF	TGTGCCTGGAGTGCGGGGACTTCAAATGAGCAGTTCTTC
TRBV3-1	TRBD2	TRBJ2-5	many	CASSQRSSGTEAQYF	TGTGCCAGCAGCCAAAGGTCCAGCGGGACTGAGGCCCAGTACTTC
TRBV5-1	TRBD2	TRBJ2-1	many	CASSAQRAGGSNEQFF	TGCGCCAGCAGCGCCCAGCGAGCGGGAGGTAGCAATGAGCAGTTCTTC
TRBV2	TRBD1	TRBJ2-7	many	CASRADRGDEQYF	TGTGCCAGCAGGGCGGACAGGGGCGACGAGCAGTACTTC
TRBV28	NA	TRBJ1-1	many	CASSLYEGEAFF	TGTGCCAGCAGTTTATACGAGGGTGAGGCTTTCTTT
TRBV19	NA	TRBJ2-6	few	CASDGGTGANVLTF	TGTGCCAGTGACGGAGGGACCGGGGCCAACGTCCTGACTTTC
TRBV11-1	NA	TRBJ2-1	NA	CASSPALRNGEQFF	TGTGCCAGCAGCCCAGCTCTTCGTAATGGTGAGCAGTTCTTC
TRBV12-3/TRBV12-4	NA	TRBJ1-6	NA	CASSFQGHRASPLHF	TGTGCCAGCAGTTTTCAGGGACATAGGGCTTCACCCCTCCACTTT